The 32 T cell receptor beta chains in this list originate from one sample, sequenced in a study of cytomegalovirus exposure and HLA in healthy donors. Primers for the PCR totalled 60 Vbeta and 13 Jbeta. Generated by immunoSEQ multiplex PCR, the TCRdb table keeps only in-frame clones and is missing some. The table has some 250,000 clones, about 80% seen once. The sample was PBMCs. These receptors all stem from a woman between 35 and 50 years old in good health and CMV-seropositive.

J is TRBJ1-3 and V is TRBV7-2; D may be TRBD1 (6 bases). In germline, CDR1 is SGHTA, CDR2 FQGNSA. The CDR3 is 16 amino acids. Trimming took off 2 bases at V and 1 base at J, with 12 bases between the two ends. DNA for the CDR3: TGTGCCAGCAGCTTACCCGGGACACCATCTGGAAACACCATATATTTT. Amino acid sequence: CASSLPGTPSGNTIYF.

This rearrangement joins TRBV2 to TRBJ1-1; TRBD1 matches at 7 bases. The junction had 10 bases not matched to a gene; V was cut back by 6 bases and J by 0 bases. The CDR3 contains 16 residues. From germline, CDR1 is SNHLY and CDR2 FYNNEI. CDR3 loop: CASRKDRAKLNTEAFF. CDR3 DNA: TGTGCCAGCAGGAAAGACAGGGCTAAACTGAACACTGAAGCTTTCTTT.

The chain uses TRBV7-2 and TRBJ2-3, with 7 bases that match TRBD2. This CDR3 comprises 16 residues. Per germline, CDR1 SGHTA and CDR2 FQGNSA. After removal of 5 bases from V and 2 bases from J, the junction contained 10 bases not matched to a gene. The CDR3 DNA reads as TGTGCCAGCAGCGTCGTCGGCGGGGGTAACACAGATACGCAGTATTTT. Protein: CASSVVGGGNTDTQYF.

The genes are TRBV9 and TRBJ2-3; 10 bases align to TRBD2. V lost 1 base to trimming and J lost 5 bases; unmatched junction nucleotides: 4. The CDR3 length is 15 residues. Germline V CDR1 and CDR2: SGDLS, YYNGEE. The CDR3 sequence is CASSVQAGGLDTQYF. CDR3 DNA sequence: TGTGCCAGCAGCGTACAAGCGGGGGGGTTAGATACGCAGTATTTT.

The chain recombines TRBV7-3 with TRBJ2-7, with D maybe TRBD2 (5 bases). The CDR3 covers 13 residues. The germline V gene encodes CDR1 SGHTA and CDR2 FQGTGA. V lost 4 bases and J 2 bases, leaving 9 bases between the germline ends. The CDR3 sequence is CASSSGLAYEQYF. The DNA of the CDR3 is TGTGCCAGCAGCTCAGGACTGGCCTACGAGCAGTACTTC.

The rearrangement joins TRBV7-9 to TRBJ2-3, with a possible D match to TRBD2 (6 bases). Trimming took 2 bases from V and 0 from J, leaving 12 bases between them. Germline V gene lookup returns CDR1 SEHNR and CDR2 FQNEAQ (reference sequence). CDR3 size: 16 residues. The DNA of the CDR3 is TGTGCCAGCAGCTTACTTGCGGGAACTAGCACAGATACGCAGTATTTT. It specifies CASSLLAGTSTDTQYF.

On this clone: This sample also contains other DNA sequences that code for the same CDR3. This sequence joins TRBV18 and TRBJ2-6, with D tentatively TRBD1 (6 bases). Germline lookup yields CDR1 KGHSH and CDR2 LQKENI. With 3 bases removed from V and 4 bases from J, the gap between germline ends came to 10 bases. This CDR3 is built from 15 residues. The CDR3 loop is CASSPSGVGANVLTF. The CDR3, as DNA: TGTGCCAGCTCACCTTCAGGGGTAGGGGCCAACGTCCTGACTTTC.

A single count supports this clone. The chain recombines TRBV11-2 with TRBJ1-5, with a tentative D call TRBD1 (6 bases). Deletions cut 5 bases from V and 0 bases from J, with 8 bases between. The germline gives CDR1 SGHAT, CDR2 FQNNGV. CDR3 length: 14 amino acids. CDR3 residues: CASSRTDSNQPQHF. In DNA, the CDR3 is TGTGCCAGCAGCAGGACAGATAGCAATCAGCCCCAGCATTTT.

V and J are TRBV4-2 and TRBJ1-4; D remains unclear. Between the trimmed V and J ends, which lost 0 bases and 8 bases, there was a span of 13 bases. Germline CDR1 reads LGHNA; CDR2 reads YNFKEQ. The CDR3 has 15 residues. The CDR3 DNA reads TGTGCCAGCAGCCAAGAAGGCAGGATCGAGGAAAAACTGTTTTTT. Translation gives CASSQEGRIEEKLFF.

The chain is built from TRBV7-3 and TRBJ2-5, with TRBD2 as a possible D gene (6 bases). Germline V CDR1 and CDR2: SGHTA, FQGTGA. This CDR3 spans 15 amino acids. With 5 bases removed from V and 2 bases from J, the gap between germline ends came to 15 bases. The CDR3 loop is CASSAVGGSQETQYF. The CDR3 DNA reads TGTGCCAGCAGCGCAGTCGGGGGTTCTCAAGAGACCCAGTACTTC.

V usage is TRBV5-1 and J usage is TRBJ2-5; D perhaps matches TRBD1 (6 bases). The V end was cut by 4 bases, the J end by 5 bases, with 15 bases between. Germline V gene sequence: CDR1 SGHRS, CDR2 YFSETQ. The CDR3 spans 14 residues. The DNA of the CDR3 is TGCGCCAGCAGCCGACGACAGGCCATGGAGACCCAGTACTTC. It yields the protein CASSRRQAMETQYF.

The rearrangement links TRBV27 to TRBJ2-7, with a possible D match to TRBD1 (5 bases). The germline V and J ends were trimmed by 5 bases and 7 bases, with 18 bases remaining between them. Germline lookup yields CDR1 MNHEY and CDR2 SMNVEV (reference sequence). The CDR3 contains 14 residues. Here the CDR3 DNA reads TGTGCCAGCAGTCCAGGGTGGGGAACTGGAGAGCAGTACTTC. Its protein product is CASSPGWGTGEQYF.

J is TRBJ1-2 and V is TRBV28; perhaps TRBD1 as D (5 bases). The length of the CDR3 is 14 residues. Germline CDR1 reads MDHEN; CDR2 reads SYDVKM. V was cut by 7 bases and J by 5 bases, with 17 bases left in between. Written as DNA, the CDR3 is TGTGCCAGCACTTCGGGACTGCGGTCTTATGGCTACACCTTC. Residues: CASTSGLRSYGYTF.

This sequence joins TRBV27 and TRBJ2-2, with 7 bases fitting TRBD2. CDR1 and CDR2 from the germline V gene are MNHEY and SMNVEV (reference sequence). The CDR3 length is 18 residues. Losses at the gene ends were 2 bases for V and 5 bases for J; bases not matched to a gene: 14. The CDR3 spells CASSLTQLGRGETGELFF. The CDR3 DNA is TGTGCCAGCAGTTTAACTCAACTGGGTCGGGGGGAGACCGGGGAGCTGTTTTTT.

The chain uses TRBV12-5 and TRBJ2-3; TRBD2 agrees at 8 bases. CDR1 and CDR2 from the germline V gene are LGHNT and FRNRAP. CDR3 size: 16 residues. V lost 1 base and J lost 3; bases outside the gene matches: 6. CDR3 sequence (DNA): TGTGCTAGTGGTTTGGGGACTAGCCTTAGTACAGATACGCAGTATTTT. This gives the protein CASGLGTSLSTDTQYF.

The chain carries TRBV11-2 and TRBJ2-7; TRBD1 agrees at 12 bases. Germline V lookup: CDR1 SGHAT, CDR2 FQNNGV. Germline trimming cut 2 bases from V and 6 bases from J; bases unmatched to any gene: 8. The CDR3 is made up of 16 amino acids. Written as DNA, the CDR3 is TGTGCCAGCAGCTTAAATATGGGACAGGGGGCTTCCGAGCAGTACTTC. Translating gives CASSLNMGQGASEQYF. Using reference TRBV11-2 and TRBJ2-7 for the parts outside the CDR3, the full variable domain is EAGVAQSPRYKIIEKRQSVAFWCNPISGHATLYWYQQILGQGPKLLIQFQNNGVVDDSQLPKDRFSAERLKGVDSTLKIQPAKLEDSAVYLCASSLNMGQGASEQYFGPGTRLTVT.

This clone was counted only a few times. CDR3 DNA: TGTGCCAGTAGTAGGGGACTAGCGGAGGAGCAGTTCTTC. This translates into CASSRGLAEEQFF. V usage is TRBV19 and J usage is TRBJ2-1, with 11 bases aligning to TRBD2. This CDR3 has 13 amino acids. Per germline, CDR1 LNHDA and CDR2 SQIVND (reference sequence). V shed 4 bases, J shed 10 bases, and the junction held 3 bases outside the gene matches.

This chain connects TRBV11-3 to TRBJ2-1; 9 bases fit TRBD2. Germline V gene lookup returns CDR1 SGHNT and CDR2 YENEEA. The CDR3 totals 16 residues. J lost 5 bases, V lost 0 bases, and 5 bases had no gene match. CDR3 loop: CASSLDSGSLNNEQFF. Here the CDR3 DNA reads TGTGCCAGCAGCTTAGATAGCGGGAGTCTCAACAATGAGCAGTTCTTC.

The genes are TRBV29-1 and TRBJ1-1; TRBD1 agrees at 9 bases. This CDR3 has 16 residues. V dropped 3 bases and J dropped 4; count of bases not matched to a gene: 12. Germline assignment: CDR1 SQVTM and CDR2 ANQGSEA. CDR3 protein: CSVEKRVGQGGTEAFF. CDR3 in DNA: TGCAGCGTTGAGAAGAGAGTGGGACAGGGTGGCACTGAAGCTTTCTTT.

The rearrangement joins TRBV12-5 to TRBJ1-6; D is unclear. Germline V gene data show CDR1 as LGHNT and CDR2 as FRNRAP. Trimming removed 4 bases from V and 13 bases from J, with 8 bases in between. This CDR3 spans 11 amino acids. As DNA, the CDR3 is TGTGCTAGTGGTTCGACTGGCCCCCTCCACTTT. It translates to CASGSTGPLHF.

The V gene is TRBV18, the J gene TRBJ1-2; possible D gene TRBD1, 6 bases. Per germline, CDR1 KGHSH and CDR2 LQKENI. V was trimmed by 2 bases and J by 14 bases, leaving 18 bases between them. CDR3 size: 13 residues. The CDR3: CASSPGGAGDGTF. In DNA, the CDR3 is TGTGCCAGCTCACCAGGAGGCGCAGGGGACGGAACCTTC.

This clone was detected a few times. The chain joins TRBV11-2 to TRBJ2-7; D is unclear. Germline loops: CDR1 SGHAT, CDR2 FQNNGV. V dropped 4 bases and J dropped 7 bases, with 8 bases sitting between them. This CDR3 is 11 amino acids long. The CDR3 bases are TGTGCCAGCAGCTCGGGTCTTGAGCAGTACTTC. It codes for CASSSGLEQYF.

This clone was observed a handful of times. At one of its ends the junction is not consistent with the germline gene, which may arise from a read error. The CDR3 region has the DNA TGTTCCAGCAGTTCCAATAGCGGGATGCGACAAGAGACCCAGTACTTC. The encoded protein is CSSSSNSGMRQETQYF. The chain recombines TRBV7-9 with TRBJ2-5, with 8 bases aligning to TRBD2. CDR1 and CDR2 (germline): SEHNR, FQNEAQ (reference sequence). CDR3 length: 16 residues.

The chain couples TRBV5-1 to TRBJ2-2; TRBD2 is a possible D gene (6 bases). CDR1 is SGHRS and CDR2 is YFSETQ in the germline V gene. Trimming shortened V by 3 bases and J by 5 bases, and 8 bases separated the two germline ends. The CDR3 is 13 residues long. The CDR3 DNA is TGCGCCAGCAGCTGGGGAGGTACCGGGGAGCTGTTTTTT. This translates into CASSWGGTGELFF.

This clone has only a few counts. The chain joins TRBV11-1 to TRBJ1-1; no reliable D call. This CDR3 comprises 15 residues. Per the germline V gene, CDR1 is SGHAT and CDR2 is FQDESV (reference sequence). Trimming took 4 bases from V and 0 from J, leaving 12 bases between them. CDR3 sequence reads: CASSSYGGVNTEAFF. In nucleotides, the CDR3 is TGTGCCAGCAGCTCATATGGCGGGGTGAACACTGAAGCTTTCTTT.

V gene TRBV29-1 combines with J gene TRBJ1-2; 7 bases agree with TRBD1. Germline V gene data show CDR1 as SQVTM and CDR2 as ANQGSEA. After removal of 4 bases from V and 5 bases from J, the junction contained 7 bases not matched to a gene. CDR3 length: 13 residues. The CDR3 here is CSVVEGAGYGYTF. The CDR3 DNA sequence: TGCAGCGTTGTGGAGGGGGCAGGGTATGGCTACACCTTC.

This clone was counted a single time. This sequence joins TRBV30 and TRBJ1-2; a weak D match, TRBD1 (6 bases). There are 17 residues in the CDR3. Germline V lookup: CDR1 GTSNPN, CDR2 SVGIG (reference sequence). The V gene lost 1 base and the J gene lost 6 bases, with 24 bases spanning the gap. The CDR3 loop reads CAWSADRVWGGADGYTF. In DNA, the CDR3 is TGTGCCTGGAGTGCCGACCGGGTTTGGGGGGGCGCCGATGGCTACACCTTC.

The J gene is TRBJ1-2, the V gene TRBV23-1, with a weak D call TRBD1 (6 bases). TRBV23-1 falls under the ORF class, with uncertain function. The CDR3 has 16 amino acids. V was cut by 2 bases and J by 8 bases, with 21 bases left in between. This CDR3 is CASSQPTGGSYQGYTF. CDR3 DNA sequence: TGCGCCAGCAGTCAACCGACAGGAGGATCCTATCAGGGCTACACCTTC.

J is TRBJ2-1 and V is TRBV11-2, with 10 nucleotides matching TRBD2. Germline CDR1 SGHAT, CDR2 FQNNGV. The V and J ends lost 2 bases and 16 bases, in that order; junction bases with no gene match: 8. This CDR3 is 13 amino acids long. DNA for the CDR3: TGTGCCAGCAGCTTATTCCCTCTAGCGGGAGATTTCTTC. Amino acids: CASSLFPLAGDFF.

This sequence joins TRBV19 and TRBJ1-2; a possible D gene is TRBD1 (5 bases). The CDR3 is 13 residues long. The V end was cut by 3 bases, the J end by 5 bases, with 10 bases between. Germline V gives CDR1 LNHDA, CDR2 SQIVND (reference sequence). CDR3 in amino acids: CASSMGQLYGYTF. CDR3 nucleotides: TGTGCCAGTAGTATGGGGCAGCTTTATGGCTACACCTTC.

This chain uses TRBV7-2 with TRBJ1-1; unclear D gene. This CDR3 spans 16 amino acids. Trimming cost V 1 base and J 4 bases, with 16 bases left between them. The germline V gene encodes CDR1 SGHTA and CDR2 FQGNSA. The CDR3 DNA sequence: TGTGCCAGCAGCTTAGGTATAGGGAGTAAAGGCACTGAAGCTTTCTTT. Its translation: CASSLGIGSKGTEAFF.

The chain carries TRBV5-1 and TRBJ1-1; no clear D gene. Germline V gene data show CDR1 as SGHRS and CDR2 as YFSETQ. The germline V and J ends were trimmed by 0 bases and 0 bases, with 9 bases remaining between them. The CDR3 is made up of 15 amino acids. DNA for the CDR3: TGCGCCAGCAGCTTGGCTGGCGGAATGAACACTGAAGCTTTCTTT. It encodes CASSLAGGMNTEAFF.